Shown below are 19 T cell receptor beta chains from a single sample sequenced in a study of blood T cell repertoires in COVID-19. This table comes from immunoSEQ multiplex PCR, and its TCRdb copy is limited to in-frame clones, with some not included. The sample includes 200,000 to 300,000 clones, about 85% of them seen just once. The specimen was peripheral blood. These receptor sequences come from a man in his fifties or sixties with acute or convalescent COVID-19.

This clone was detected only once. The V call is TRBV2, the J call TRBJ2-2; TRBD1 matches at 8 bases. J gave up 2 bases and V 4 bases, and 3 bases lay outside the gene matches. Germline assignment: CDR1 SNHLY and CDR2 FYNNEI. The CDR3 consists of 15 residues. The CDR3 DNA reads as TGTGCCAGCAGTGCTGGACAGGGCAACACCGGGGAGCTGTTTTTT. As protein: CASSAGQGNTGELFF.

The V call is TRBV27, the J call TRBJ1-6; 9 bases agree with TRBD1. From germline, CDR1 is MNHEY and CDR2 SMNVEV (reference sequence). The CDR3 totals 15 residues. Trimming removed 7 bases from V and 6 bases from J; junction bases left unmatched: 7. CDR3 protein: CASKTGTGTNSPLHF. In nucleotides, the CDR3 is TGTGCCAGCAAGACCGGGACAGGGACTAATTCACCCCTCCACTTT.

This clone was seen a single time. Within the sample, other DNA sequences also encode this same CDR3. The CDR3 spells CASSLDTYNEQFF. DNA of the CDR3: TGTGCCAGCAGCCTGGACACCTACAATGAGCAGTTCTTC. This chain uses TRBV7-3 with TRBJ2-1, with D tentatively TRBD1 (5 bases). V lost 5 bases and J 2 bases, leaving 7 bases between the germline ends. The CDR3 sequence is 13 residues long. Germline V gene data show CDR1 as SGHTA and CDR2 as FQGTGA.

About this clone: The junction departs from the called germline gene at one end, perhaps through a read error. The rearrangement uses TRBV7-9 and TRBJ1-2; D gene unclear. Germline CDR1 is SEHNR and CDR2 is FQNEAQ (reference sequence). The CDR3 is made up of 13 amino acids. The chain's CDR3 is CASSLEGRRDYTF. CDR3 DNA sequence: TGTGCCAGCAGCTTAGAAGGGCGGCGTGACTACACTTTC.

This chain links TRBV25-1 with TRBJ1-1; tentative D call: TRBD1 (5 bases). Trimming took 2 bases from V and 1 from J, leaving 8 bases between them. The CDR3 is made up of 14 amino acids. Germline values: CDR1 MGHDK, CDR2 SYGVNS. The CDR3 sequence is CASSEQGRNTEAFF. CDR3 nucleotides: TGTGCCAGCAGTGAACAGGGAAGGAACACTGAAGCTTTCTTT.

This CDR3 reads CASSVSAGASYEQYF. The CDR3 region has the DNA TGTGCCAGCAGCGTATCGGCGGGAGCATCCTACGAGCAGTACTTC. This chain connects TRBV9 to TRBJ2-7; 7 positions agree with TRBD2. Per germline, CDR1 SGDLS and CDR2 YYNGEE. Unmatched junction bases numbered 5, after V lost 1 base and J lost 1 base. This CDR3 spans 15 amino acids.

The V gene is TRBV15, the J gene TRBJ2-1, with 8 bases fitting TRBD2. Per germline, CDR1 LNHNV and CDR2 YYDKDF (reference sequence). V trimming: 4 bases; J trimming: 3 bases; junction bases outside the gene matches: 11. The CDR3 is made up of 17 amino acids. CDR3 DNA: TGTGCCACCAGCACCCGCGGCGGGAGGCTATACTACAATGAGCAGTTCTTC. This codes for CATSTRGGRLYYNEQFF. Full variable domain (rest looked up from reference TRBV15 and TRBJ2-1): DAMVIQNPRYQVTQFGKPVTLSCSQTLNHNVMYWYQQKSSQAPKLLFHYYDKDFNNEADTPDNFQSRRPNTSFCFLDIRSPGLGDTAMYLCATSTRGGRLYYNEQFFGPGTRLTVL.

The V gene is TRBV3-1 (or the pseudogene TRBV3-2), the J gene TRBJ2-5; 7 bases fit TRBD2. The germline V gene has CDR1 LGHDT and CDR2 YNNKEL (reference sequence). The CDR3 sequence is 15 residues long. Germline trimming cut 3 bases from V and 4 bases from J; bases unmatched to any gene: 8. DNA for the CDR3: TGTGCCAGCAGCCACAGTGTCGGCGGGGGAGAGACCCAGTACTTC. It translates to CASSHSVGGGETQYF.

V gene TRBV5-1 combines with J gene TRBJ1-2; possibly TRBD1 for D (6 bases). The CDR3 loop spans 13 amino acids. Trimming removed 3 bases from V and 3 bases from J, with 9 bases in between. Germline V lookup: CDR1 SGHRS, CDR2 YFSETQ. CDR3 bases: TGCGCCAGCAGCTGGGAGGGGGACTATGGCTACACCTTC. Translated, it gives CASSWEGDYGYTF.

The chain uses TRBV18 and TRBJ2-7; 9 nucleotides agree with TRBD1. The germline gives CDR1 KGHSH, CDR2 LQKENI. Germline trimming cut 6 bases from V and 3 bases from J; bases unmatched to any gene: 9. CDR3 length: 15 residues. The CDR3 protein is CASSQPRTGVYEQYF. CDR3 sequence (DNA): TGTGCCAGCTCCCAGCCCCGGACAGGGGTCTACGAGCAGTACTTC.

V gene TRBV6-5 combines with J gene TRBJ2-5; D is possibly TRBD1 (6 bases). V lost 2 bases and J lost 3, with 7 bases in between. Germline V lookup: CDR1 MNHEY, CDR2 SVGAGI. CDR3 length: 13 residues. This chain's CDR3 is CASSYGTKETQYF. CDR3 coding DNA: TGTGCCAGCAGTTACGGGACAAAAGAGACCCAGTACTTC.

There are a few counts of this clone. The chain has TRBV6-1 and TRBJ2-2, with D possibly TRBD2 on 5 matching bases. V lost 2 bases to trimming and J lost 1 base, with 11 bases between them. Germline V gene lookup returns CDR1 MNHNS and CDR2 SASEGT. This CDR3 has 16 amino acids. The chain's CDR3 is CASSESPSWNTGELFF. The CDR3 DNA is TGTGCCAGCAGTGAATCCCCTAGCTGGAACACCGGGGAGCTGTTTTTT.

The chain has TRBV19 and TRBJ2-1; 7 nucleotides match TRBD1. This CDR3 contains 15 residues. Germline V gene data show CDR1 as LNHDA and CDR2 as SQIVND (reference sequence). After removal of 3 bases from V and 3 bases from J, the junction contained 5 bases not matched to a gene. CDR3 in amino acids: CASSMLGQNYNEQFF. The CDR3, as DNA: TGTGCCAGTAGTATGTTGGGACAGAACTACAATGAGCAGTTCTTC.

The rearrangement uses TRBV5-1 and TRBJ2-5, with D possibly TRBD1 on 5 matching bases. This CDR3 is built from 16 residues. V gave up 1 base and J gave up 5 bases, with 18 bases separating them. The V gene's germline CDR1 is SGHRS and CDR2 YFSETQ. The CDR3 is CASSLPSAGSEETQYF. The DNA of the CDR3 is TGCGCCAGCAGCTTGCCCTCGGCAGGGTCGGAGGAGACCCAGTACTTC. The full variable domain, rest sourced from reference TRBV5-1 and TRBJ2-5, is KAGVTQTPRYLIKTRGQQVTLSCSPISGHRSVSWYQQTPGQGLQFLFEYFSETQRNKGNFPGRFSGRQFSNSRSEMNVSTLELGDSALYLCASSLPSAGSEETQYFGPGTRLLVL.

CDR3 DNA: TGTGCCAGCAGCCCCCGGACAGGGGTTAACTATGGCTACACCTTC. This translates into CASSPRTGVNYGYTF. This chain connects TRBV13 to TRBJ1-2, with TRBD1 matching 9 bases. CDR3 size: 15 residues. Germline CDR1 is PRHDT and CDR2 is FYEKMQ (reference sequence). Losses at the gene ends were 5 bases for V and 1 base for J; bases not matched to a gene: 5.

This clone came up a few times. The chain has TRBV11-3 and TRBJ2-3, with 10 bases identical to TRBD2. CDR1 SGHNT and CDR2 YENEEA come from the germline V gene. The V and J ends lost 10 bases and 4 bases, in that order; junction bases with no gene match: 8. The CDR3 has 14 residues. The CDR3 region has the DNA TGTGCCACCCACGGGACTAGCGTCCCAGATACGCAGTATTTT. This sequence encodes CATHGTSVPDTQYF.

V usage is TRBV19 and J usage is TRBJ2-5, with 13 nucleotides matching TRBD2. Unmatched junction bases numbered 6, after V lost 5 bases and J lost 0 bases. This CDR3 is 17 amino acids long. CDR1 and CDR2 (germline): LNHDA, SQIVND (reference sequence). In DNA form, the CDR3 reads TGTGCCAGTAGTCTAGGGACTAGCGGGGAGTACCAAGAGACCCAGTACTTC. Translated, it gives CASSLGTSGEYQETQYF.

The chain uses TRBV13 and TRBJ1-2; no definite D call. Looked up from germline, CDR1 is PRHDT and CDR2 is FYEKMQ (reference sequence). Trimming left V 5 bases short and J 0 bases short, with 7 bases between. The CDR3 covers 13 residues. This chain's CDR3 is CASSTTPNYGYTF. DNA of the CDR3: TGTGCCAGCAGCACGACACCTAACTATGGCTACACCTTC.

The chain recombines TRBV12-5 with TRBJ1-4; D gene uncertain. This CDR3 comprises 14 residues. Germline V gene lookup returns CDR1 LGHNT and CDR2 FRNRAP. Trimming stripped 2 bases from V and 7 bases from J, with 11 bases between. The CDR3 loop is CASGLSAAGEKLFF. As DNA, the CDR3 is TGTGCTAGTGGTTTGTCCGCCGCGGGTGAAAAACTGTTTTTT.